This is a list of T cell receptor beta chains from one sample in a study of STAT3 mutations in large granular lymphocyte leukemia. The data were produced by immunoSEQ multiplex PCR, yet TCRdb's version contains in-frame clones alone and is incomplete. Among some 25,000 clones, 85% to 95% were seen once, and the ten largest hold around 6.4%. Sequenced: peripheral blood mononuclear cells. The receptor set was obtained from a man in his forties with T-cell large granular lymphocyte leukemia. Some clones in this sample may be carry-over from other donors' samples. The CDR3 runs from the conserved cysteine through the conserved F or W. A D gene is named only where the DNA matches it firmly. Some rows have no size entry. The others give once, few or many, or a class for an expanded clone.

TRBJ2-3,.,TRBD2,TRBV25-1,CASSDLAGSTDTQYF,TGTGCCAGCAGTGACCTAGCGGGGAGCACAGATACGCAGTATTTT
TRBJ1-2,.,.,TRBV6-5,CASSYSRGRSYGYTF,TGTGCCAGCAGTTACTCGCGGGGGCGCAGCTATGGCTACACCTTC
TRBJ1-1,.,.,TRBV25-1,CASSEQGTEAFF,TGTGCCAGCAGTGAACAGGGCACTGAAGCTTTCTTT
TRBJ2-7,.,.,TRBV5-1,CASSLKGAGITSYEQYF,TGCGCCAGCAGCTTGAAGGGGGCGGGGATCACCTCCTACGAGCAGTACTTC
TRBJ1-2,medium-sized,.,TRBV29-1,CSVEDQGDSYGYTF,TGCAGCGTTGAAGATCAGGGAGACTCCTATGGCTACACCTTC
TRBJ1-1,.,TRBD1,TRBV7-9,CASSPGGGISNTEAFF,TGTGCCAGCAGCCCAGGGGGCGGCATATCGAACACTGAAGCTTTCTTT
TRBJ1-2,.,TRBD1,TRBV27,CASSDSDRGYGYTF,TGTGCCAGCAGTGACTCGGACAGGGGTTACGGCTACACCTTC
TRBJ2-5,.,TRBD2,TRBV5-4,CASSRTSGGAGETQYF,TGTGCCAGCAGTCGAACTAGCGGGGGGGCCGGAGAGACCCAGTACTTC
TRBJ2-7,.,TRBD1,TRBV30,CAWRARGTAAYEQYF,TGTGCCTGGAGGGCAAGGGGGACAGCCGCCTACGAGCAGTACTTC
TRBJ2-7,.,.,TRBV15,CATSRDAVEQYF,TGTGCCACCAGCCGGGACGCCGTCGAGCAGTACTTC
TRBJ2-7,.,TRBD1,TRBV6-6,CASRKTGTGIPHEQYF,TGTGCCAGCAGAAAAACCGGGACAGGGATCCCCCACGAGCAGTACTTC
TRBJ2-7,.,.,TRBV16,CASSQSNAGTYEQYF,TGTGCCAGCAGCCAATCTAATGCAGGCACCTACGAGCAGTACTTC
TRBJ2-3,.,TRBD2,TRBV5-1,CASSTGTSGEVDTQYF,TGCGCCAGCAGCACTGGGACTAGCGGGGAAGTGGATACGCAGTATTTT